Detailed here is one T cell receptor (beta chain). The antigen is not known. UMIs and sample barcodes were carried by the TCR alpha and TCR beta cDNA libraries that 5'RACE produced using constant-segment primers. TCRdb recomputed calls from the 5' RACE reads with MiXCR, one row per CDR3 protein. In the table there are about 55,000 distinct CDR3 sequences, more than 8% of which are singletons. This sample is drawn from a study of T-cell memory formation after mild COVID-19. Study-level information: Across donors, TCR clusters were largely donor specific.

Study results and caveats: Contracting CD8+ clones were enriched in EMRA, CD4+ mainly in CM and EM.

Germline CDR1 is DFQATT and CDR2 is SNEGSKA (reference sequence). J gave up 3 bases and V 2 bases, and 2 bases lay outside the gene matches. This CDR3 has 13 amino acids. This chain uses TRBV20-1 with TRBJ1-1; 8 bases map to TRBD1. This clonotype was sampled from a man between 18 and 35 years old who had mild COVID-19 (a few samples of this study predate the infection). Cell type and time point are not known. The sequencing input was PBMCs or a T cell subset sorted from them (not recorded which). The CDR3 DNA follows: TGCAGTGCTAGACAGGGGGCCCACACTGAAGCTTTCTTT. Its translation: CSARQGAHTEAFF.